This is a list of T cell receptor beta chains from one sample in a study of blood T cell repertoires in COVID-19. The repertoire was sequenced with immunoSEQ multiplex PCR; TCRdb's copy has only in-frame clones and lacks some. The sample lists approximately 110,000 clones; just under 90% were seen once. The sequenced sample consisted of peripheral blood. Every receptor here comes from a woman aged 50 to 60 with acute or convalescent COVID-19. CDR3s include the opening cysteine and the closing phenylalanine or tryptophan. The D gene is left open where the match is weak. The size field is filled for only some rows; it gives once, few, many or a size class.

v_gene,abundance,d_gene,j_gene,CDR3nt,CDR3aa
TRBV5-6,.,TRBD1,TRBJ1-2,TGTGCCAGCAGCTTGAGGGGGCAGGCTCGTGGCTACACCTTC,CASSLRGQARGYTF
TRBV5-6,.,.,TRBJ1-5,TGTGCCAGCAGCAAAACAGGGACGGGGCAGCCCCAGCATTTT,CASSKTGTGQPQHF
TRBV6-1,.,.,TRBJ2-1,TGTGCCAGCAGTGAAGAAGGGGCAGTCCGTTTATACAATGAGCAGTTCTTC,CASSEEGAVRLYNEQFF
TRBV2,.,.,TRBJ1-2,TGTGCCAGCAGTGACAGAAACTATGGCTACACCTTC,CASSDRNYGYTF
TRBV30,.,.,TRBJ2-5,TGTGCCTGGAGCAGCGGACAAGAGACCCAGTACTTC,CAWSSGQETQYF
TRBV6-5,.,.,TRBJ1-5,TGTGCCAGCAGTTGGGGCTCCAGCAATCAGCCCCAGCATTTT,CASSWGSSNQPQHF
TRBV2,.,.,TRBJ1-4,TGTGCCAGCAGTGAAGAACAGGGATTAGGAAAACTGTTTTTT,CASSEEQGLGKLFF
TRBV6-5,few,TRBD1,TRBJ1-2,TGTGCCAGCAGTACTGGGACAGATAACTATGGCTACACCTTC,CASSTGTDNYGYTF
TRBV24-1,.,TRBD1,TRBJ2-5,TGTGCCACCAGTGATTATACAGGGGGCGGCGAGACCCAGTACTTC,CATSDYTGGGETQYF
TRBV7-9,.,TRBD1,TRBJ2-4,TGTGCCAGCAGCTTAGTGACAGGGCAGGACATTCAGTACTTC,CASSLVTGQDIQYF
TRBV5-6,.,.,TRBJ1-2,TGTGCCAGCAGCCGCGACCGGGGGGCGGGTGGCTACACCTTC,CASSRDRGAGGYTF
TRBV28,once,TRBD1,TRBJ1-4,TGTGCCAGCTCGGGACAGGGGAGTCAAAATGAAAAACTGTTTTTT,CASSGQGSQNEKLFF
TRBV28,.,.,TRBJ2-1,TGTGCCAGCACCTTGGCCCCCCGGCGGGAGCAGTTCTTC,CASTLAPRREQFF
TRBV27,.,.,TRBJ1-6,TGTGCCAGCAGTTGGGAGGCCTATAATTCACCCCTCCACTTT,CASSWEAYNSPLHF
TRBV13,.,TRBD1,TRBJ2-7,TGTGCCAGCAGCTTCCAGGGGGCCCTAACCTACGAGCAGTACTTC,CASSFQGALTYEQYF
TRBV30,.,.,TRBJ1-3,TGTGCCTGGTACAGGAGCCGCTCTGGAAACACCATATATTTT,CAWYRSRSGNTIYF
TRBV5-1,.,TRBD1,TRBJ1-3,TGCGCCAGCAGCCCCTCACAGGGGGACTCTAGCAACACCATATATTTT,CASSPSQGDSSNTIYF
TRBV30,.,TRBD2,TRBJ2-5,TGTGCCTGGAGCCCTAGCGGGGAGACCCAGTACTTC,CAWSPSGETQYF
TRBV4-3,.,.,TRBJ2-5,TGCGCCAGCAGCCAAGACGAAAGATCGAGAGAGACCCAGTACTTC,CASSQDERSRETQYF
TRBV7-2,once,.,TRBJ2-1,TGTGCCAGCAGCTTATTAGATATCCCCAATGAGCAGTTCTTC,CASSLLDIPNEQFF
TRBV28,.,TRBD1,TRBJ2-1,TGTGCCAGCAGATCGGGACAGGGTAATGAGCAGTTCTTC,CASRSGQGNEQFF
TRBV30,once,TRBD2,TRBJ2-1,TGTGCCTGCGGGAGGCCCTACAATGAGCAGTTCTTC,CACGRPYNEQFF
TRBV29-1,once,TRBD2,TRBJ2-5,TGCAGCACGTCTAGCGGGGGTAGAGAGACCCAGTACTTC,CSTSSGGRETQYF
TRBV7-9,.,TRBD1,TRBJ1-5,TGTGCCAGCAGCTTAGTCGGACAGGTCAATCAGCCCCAGCATTTT,CASSLVGQVNQPQHF
TRBV7-3,.,TRBD2,TRBJ2-5,TGTGCCAGCAGCTTATTCAGCGGGGGAGGCGGGGAGACCCAGTACTTC,CASSLFSGGGGETQYF
TRBV10-2,.,TRBD1,TRBJ2-5,TGCGCCAGCAGTGAGTTAACAGGGGGCCGGGAGACCCAGTACTTC,CASSELTGGRETQYF
TRBV7-2,.,TRBD1,TRBJ1-3,TGTGCCAGCAGTTCCGGGACAGCGGGAAACACCATATATTTT,CASSSGTAGNTIYF
TRBV20-1,.,.,TRBJ2-3,TGCAGTGCTAGTTCCGTCCAGGGAACCACAGATACGCAGTATTTT,CSASSVQGTTDTQYF
TRBV24-1,.,TRBD2,TRBJ2-3,TGTGCCACCAATAGCGGGGTCACAGATACGCAGTATTTT,CATNSGVTDTQYF
TRBV4-1,.,TRBD1,TRBJ2-2,TGCGCCAGCAGCGGGACAGGGTCTGCCAGGGAGCTGTTTTTT,CASSGTGSARELFF
TRBV7-3,.,.,TRBJ1-6,TGTGCCAGCAGCTTAACAGGGGAACCCTATAATTCACCCCTCCACTTT,CASSLTGEPYNSPLHF
TRBV6-5,.,.,TRBJ2-7,TGTGCCAGCAGTTCTACCTCGAGAAGCTCCTACGAGCAGTACTTC,CASSSTSRSSYEQYF
TRBV9,.,TRBD1,TRBJ1-3,TGTGCCAGCAGCGCAGGACAGGGCCCACTCTCTGGAAACACCATATATTTT,CASSAGQGPLSGNTIYF
TRBV27,.,TRBD1,TRBJ1-2,TGTGCCAGCAGTTACGAGGGACAGGGGTTTGATGGCTACACCTTC,CASSYEGQGFDGYTF
TRBV28,.,TRBD1,TRBJ2-1,TGTGCCAGCAGTAAATTTATCCTCGTGGGACAGGGGGCAGGGAATGAGCAGTTCTTC,CASSKFILVGQGAGNEQFF
TRBV23-1,.,.,TRBJ1-2,TGCGCCAGCAGTCAATCCCACAGAAACTATGGCTACACCTTC,CASSQSHRNYGYTF
TRBV5-4,.,TRBD1,TRBJ2-2,TGTGCCAGCAGCTTGGCCCGACAGGGGAACACCGGGGAGCTGTTTTTT,CASSLARQGNTGELFF
TRBV6-6,.,.,TRBJ2-5,TGTGCCAGCGCAGCCCCAGGGTCAATCGGAGAGACCCAGTACTTC,CASAAPGSIGETQYF
TRBV6-5,.,.,TRBJ2-6,TGTGCCAGCAGTACCAGGGGTCCTGGGGCCAACGTCCTGACTTTC,CASSTRGPGANVLTF
TRBV14,.,.,TRBJ1-1,TGTGCCAGCAGCCAACCGGCAGGGACTGAAGCTTTCTTT,CASSQPAGTEAFF
TRBV7-9,.,TRBD2,TRBJ2-3,TGTGCCAGCAGCTTAGCGCCGGCGGGGGAGCACACAGATACGCAGTATTTT,CASSLAPAGEHTDTQYF
TRBV20-1,.,.,TRBJ1-1,TGCACCGCTGCGCTTGTTGAAGCTTTCTTT,CTAALVEAFF
TRBV6-6,.,TRBD2,TRBJ2-2,TGTGCCAGCACCCCATATGGGGGGGATCCCACCGGGGAGCTGTTTTTT,CASTPYGGDPTGELFF